The 9 T cell receptor beta chains below were found in one sample sequenced in a study of cytomegalovirus exposure and HLA in healthy donors. PCR employed 60 Vbeta and 13 Jbeta primers. Libraries were prepared by immunoSEQ multiplex PCR; TCRdb keeps only in-frame clonotypes and omits some of them. In the table there are 200,000 or so clones, about 78% of which are singletons. The sample consisted of PBMCs. These receptors came from a male donor in good health and CMV-seronegative.

The chain carries TRBV9 and TRBJ2-7; 9 nucleotides align to TRBD2. Germline values: CDR1 SGDLS, CDR2 YYNGEE. The V and J ends lost 2 bases and 7 bases, in that order; junction bases with no gene match: 16. CDR3 length: 17 amino acids. The CDR3 protein is CASSVGGIGGRAEEQYF. The CDR3 DNA is TGTGCCAGCAGCGTCGGCGGGATAGGCGGGAGGGCGGAAGAGCAGTACTTC.

The chain is built from TRBV6-4 and TRBJ2-3; D remains ambiguous. Germline CDR1 MRHNA, CDR2 SNTAGT. This CDR3 comprises 14 residues. The ends were cut back, 4 bases at V and 0 bases at J, with 8 bases in the middle. CDR3 residues: CASSVDSSTDTQYF. DNA for the CDR3: TGTGCCAGCAGTGTAGACTCTAGCACAGATACGCAGTATTTT.

V gene TRBV10-2 combines with J gene TRBJ2-2; 9 nucleotides line up with TRBD1. CDR3 size: 15 residues. Germline V gives CDR1 WSHSY, CDR2 SAAADI. Trimming took 2 bases from V and 4 from J; bases not matched to a gene: 2. CDR3 amino acids: CASSEGQGITGELFF. The DNA of the CDR3 is TGCGCCAGCAGTGAGGGACAGGGGATCACCGGGGAGCTGTTTTTT.

This chain links TRBV4-1 with TRBJ2-1; 7 bases map to TRBD2. Germline CDR1 is MGHRA and CDR2 is YSYEKL. V shed 0 bases and J 3 bases; nucleotides not matched to a gene: 8. This CDR3 comprises 17 residues. As DNA, the CDR3 is TGCGCCAGCAGCCAAGAATATTGGCGGGAGTTCTACAATGAGCAGTTCTTC. This translates into CASSQEYWREFYNEQFF.

This clone was counted a single time. The junction and the germline gene differ at one end; a read error may be behind it. This rearrangement joins TRBV7-9 to TRBJ1-1; D might be TRBD1 (5 bases). Germline V gene data show CDR1 as SEHNR and CDR2 as FQNEAQ (reference sequence). The CDR3 contains 13 residues. The chain's CDR3 is CSSSYRDYTEAFF. CDR3 bases: TGTTCCAGCAGCTACCGGGACTACACTGAAGCTTTCTTT. The full variable domain, with the rest looked up from reference TRBV7-9 and TRBJ1-1, is DTGVSQNPRHKITKRGQNVTFRCDPISEHNRLYWYRQTLGQGPEFLTYFQNEAQLEKSRLLSDRFSAERPKGSFSTLEIQRTEQGDSAMYLCSSSYRDYTEAFFGQGTRLTVV.

The chain joins TRBV5-6 to TRBJ2-1; D is possibly TRBD1 (5 bases). V shed 4 bases and J shed 0 bases, with 11 bases lying between them. Germline CDR1 is SGHDT and CDR2 is YYEEEE. This CDR3 has 15 amino acids. The CDR3 here is CASSPDIYSYNEQFF. Written as DNA, the CDR3 is TGTGCCAGCAGCCCGGACATATACTCCTACAATGAGCAGTTCTTC.

The chain employs TRBV11-1 and TRBJ2-2, with 11 bases that match TRBD1. The V gene's germline CDR1 is SGHAT and CDR2 FQDESV (reference sequence). The CDR3 sequence is 15 residues long. The junction had 5 bases not matched to a gene; V was cut back by 6 bases and J by 5 bases. The CDR3 DNA reads as TGTGCCAGCAGGATCCGGGACAGGGGGACCGGGGAGCTGTTTTTT. It yields the protein CASRIRDRGTGELFF.

This chain uses TRBV19 with TRBJ1-3; 7 positions agree with TRBD1. Germline CDR1 and CDR2: LNHDA and SQIVND (reference sequence). The CDR3 has 16 residues. Trimming at V came to 3 bases and at J to 0 bases, leaving 5 bases not matched to a gene. CDR3 residues: CASSIDRDGSGNTIYF. The CDR3 DNA follows: TGTGCCAGTAGTATCGACAGGGACGGCTCTGGAAACACCATATATTTT. Looking up the rest from reference TRBV19 and TRBJ1-3 gives the full variable domain: DGGITQSPKYLFRKEGQNVTLSCEQNLNHDAMYWYRQDPGQGLRLIYYSQIVNDFQKGDIAEGYSVSREKKESFPLTVTSAQKNPTAFYLCASSIDRDGSGNTIYFGEGSWLTVV.

The V gene is TRBV28, the J gene TRBJ2-7, with a weak D call TRBD1 (6 bases). The CDR3 runs to 15 residues. The germline CDR1 and CDR2 sequences are MDHEN and SYDVKM. V dropped 5 bases and J dropped 5 bases, with 19 bases sitting between them. The DNA of the CDR3 is TGTGCCAGCAGTACCGGACAGACATGGCTCCACGAGCAGTACTTC. Translated, it gives CASSTGQTWLHEQYF.